This T cell receptor beta chain derives from a study of naive and memory T cell subsets. Germline values: CDR1 DFQATT, CDR2 SNEGSKA (reference sequence). V shed 4 bases and J shed 7 bases, with 9 bases lying between them. The CDR3 has 11 residues. Study findings and constraints: Higher TCR numbers at tuberculin sites reflect T cell infiltration, per interpretation. Both skin biopsy types reportedly yielded TCRs, tuberculin sites far more.

This clonotype was seen at least ten times. Its cognate antigen is unknown. This sample's treatment: skin biopsy from PPD injection site in Mantoux-positive individual. A UMI-containing oligonucleotide was joined by 3' ligation to the TCR cDNA template. Tuberculin skin test biopsies were taken where PPD was injected in Mantoux-positive people. Cells were not sorted; total RNA input targeted roughly 1 to 1000 ng. Ligated cDNA underwent four rounds of PCR with nested alpha and beta constant region primers and SP2. TCRdb independently ran MiXCR on the UMI-ligation and nested PCR reads; one entry per CDR3 protein. The sample records around 30,000 distinct CDR3 sequences, under 8.5% being singletons.

This chain uses TRBV20-1 with TRBJ2-3, with no clear D. This material consisted of skin, taken from a tuberculin skin test site. This clonotype was obtained from an adult in good health. CDR3 sequence: CSATLDYTQYF. For the CDR3, the DNA is TGCAGTGCTACCCTAGATTATACGCAGTATTTT.